This passage covers 15 T cell receptor beta chains from one sample sequenced in a study of CD8 T cells in Susac syndrome. After extraction with the RNeasy kit, about 0.5 to 1 ug of the RNA was reverse transcribed using random hexamers. TCRdb reprocessed the immunoSEQ multiplex PCR reads via MiXCR and lists one record per CDR3 protein. The repertoire holds approximately 80,000 distinct CDR3 sequences, with over 75% as singletons. Material: CD8+ T cells from PBMCs. These receptor sequences come from a human donor with multiple sclerosis.

The V gene is TRBV19, the J gene TRBJ2-2; TRBD2 agrees at 13 bases. This CDR3 is built from 20 residues. CDR1 is LNHDA and CDR2 is SQIVND in the germline V gene (reference sequence). After removal of 6 bases from V and 4 bases from J, the junction contained 17 bases not matched to a gene. Here the CDR3 reads CASSESPILAGGRATGELFF. The CDR3 coding sequence is TGTGCCAGTAGCGAGTCCCCCATACTAGCGGGAGGGCGTGCCACCGGGGAGCTGTTTTTT.

The chain links TRBV9 to TRBJ2-2, with 7 positions matching TRBD1. The CDR3 spans 15 residues. The ends lost 4 bases at V and 3 bases at J; junction bases unmatched: 6. The germline CDR1 and CDR2 sequences are SGDLS and YYNGEE. The DNA of the CDR3 is TGTGCCAGCAGCCTACAGGGGCGGGACACCGGGGAGCTGTTTTTT. Protein sequence: CASSLQGRDTGELFF.

This clonotype appeared once. V is TRBV7-9 and J is TRBJ1-2; 7 positions match TRBD1. The CDR3 is made up of 15 amino acids. With V trimmed by 3 bases and J by 0 bases, 4 bases remained unmatched. Germline V CDR1 and CDR2: SEHNR, FQNEAQ (reference sequence). The CDR3 DNA follows: TGTGCCAGCAGCTTTGGGACAGCTTCTAACTATGGCTACACCTTC. It is translated as CASSFGTASNYGYTF.

V gene TRBV14 combines with J gene TRBJ2-1; TRBD2 agrees at 9 bases. The CDR3 has 15 residues. Trimming at V came to 3 bases and at J to 7 bases, leaving 7 bases not matched to a gene. Germline loops: CDR1 SGHDN, CDR2 FVKESK. As DNA, the CDR3 is TGTGCCAGCAGCCATCGCGGGGGGGCAGAGAATGAGCAGTTCTTC. It translates to CASSHRGGAENEQFF. Combining the CDR3 with reference TRBV14 and TRBJ2-1 gives the whole variable domain EAGVTQFPSHSVIEKGQTVTLRCDPISGHDNLYWYRRVMGKEIKFLLHFVKESKQDESGMPNNRFLAERTGGTYSTLKVQPAELEDSGVYFCASSHRGGAENEQFFGPGTRLTVL.

CDR3 sequence reads: CAWSGGGTQETQYF. DNA for the CDR3: TGTGCCTGGTCGGGCGGGGGAACACAAGAGACCCAGTACTTC. This sequence joins TRBV30 and TRBJ2-5; the match to TRBD2 covers 7 bases. Germline V lookup: CDR1 GTSNPN, CDR2 SVGIG (reference sequence). There are 14 residues in the CDR3. V was pared by 5 bases and J by 2 bases, with 8 bases of the junction left unmatched.

The CDR3 bases are TGTGCCAGCAAGCCCAGGGTGGTCGAGCAGTACTTC. Translated, it gives CASKPRVVEQYF. The chain has TRBV2 and TRBJ2-7; D is perhaps TRBD1 (5 bases). Per germline, CDR1 SNHLY and CDR2 FYNNEI. The CDR3 contains 12 residues. Trimming removed 7 bases from V and 6 bases from J, with 13 bases in between.

This rearrangement joins TRBV7-8 to TRBJ1-3; D unclear. Looked up from germline, CDR1 is SGHVS and CDR2 is FQNEAQ. This CDR3 has 15 residues. Trimming took 3 bases from V and 0 from J, leaving 9 bases between them. CDR3: CASSFGRDSGNTIYF. The CDR3 DNA sequence: TGTGCCAGCAGCTTCGGTCGGGACTCTGGAAACACCATATATTTT.

The V call is TRBV20-1, the J call TRBJ1-2; D perhaps matches TRBD1 (5 bases). CDR1 and CDR2 (germline): DFQATT, SNEGSKA (reference sequence). V dropped 6 bases and J dropped 8 bases, with 19 bases sitting between them. This CDR3 contains 13 residues. CDR3: CSAQFGGEEGYTF. In DNA form, the CDR3 reads TGCAGTGCCCAATTCGGAGGGGAAGAGGGCTACACCTTC.

The chain is built from TRBV12-3 or TRBV12-4 and TRBJ1-1; D call uncertain. The CDR3 runs to 12 residues. V was shortened by 6 bases and J by 7 bases, with 12 bases between the two germline ends. Here the CDR3 reads CASSLETNEAFF. For the CDR3, the DNA is TGTGCCAGCAGCTTGGAAACAAATGAAGCTTTCTTT.

This clonotype has just one count. This sequence joins TRBV27 and TRBJ2-1; no reliable D call. Trimming pared 5 bases from V and 10 bases from J, leaving 21 bases between. The CDR3 is 15 amino acids. Germline-derived CDR1 and CDR2 are MNHEY and SMNVEV (reference sequence). Here the CDR3 DNA reads TGTGCCAGCAGTCCGGATCTTGGCGGCTGGACCGAGCAGTTCTTC. The encoded protein is CASSPDLGGWTEQFF.

This chain links TRBV20-1 with TRBJ1-5; D is undetermined. Germline V CDR1 and CDR2: DFQATT, SNEGSKA (reference sequence). This CDR3 is 11 amino acids long. V was pared by 1 base and J by 9 bases, with 7 bases between. As DNA, the CDR3 is TGCAGTGCTAGAGTCAATTGGCCCCAGCATTTT. Protein: CSARVNWPQHF.

CDR3 coding DNA: TGTGCCAGCAGCTTAGTCTCGGCCCCGCGATTGGATACTGAAGCTTTCTTT. Its protein product is CASSLVSAPRLDTEAFF. The chain links TRBV7-9 to TRBJ1-1; D gene unclear. V lost 1 base to trimming and J lost 5 bases, with 20 bases between them. CDR3 length equals 17 residues. The germline V gene has CDR1 SEHNR and CDR2 FQNEAQ (reference sequence).

V and J are TRBV20-1 and TRBJ2-3; 12 bases are shared with TRBD2. This CDR3 is built from 16 residues. CDR1 is DFQATT, CDR2 SNEGSKA, per germline (reference sequence). J lost 6 bases, V lost 6 bases, and 13 bases had no gene match. The CDR3 reads CSAHSLTSGSGDTQYF. CDR3 nucleotide sequence: TGCAGTGCGCACTCCCTGACTAGCGGGAGTGGGGATACGCAGTATTTT.

The chain links TRBV5-6 to TRBJ2-7; D unclear. V was cut by 4 bases and J by 6 bases, with 11 bases left in between. CDR1 and CDR2 (germline): SGHDT, YYEEEE. The CDR3 is made up of 12 amino acids. The CDR3 nucleotides read TGTGCCAGCAGCCAGTTGGCCGGCGAGCAGTACTTC. Its translation: CASSQLAGEQYF.

The chain is built from TRBV6-4 and TRBJ1-5; no reliable D call. CDR1 MRHNA and CDR2 SNTAGT come from the germline V gene. Trimming stripped 2 bases from V and 3 bases from J, with 5 bases between. The CDR3 has 13 residues. The CDR3 sequence is CASSDGPNQPQHF. CDR3 coding DNA: TGTGCCAGCAGTGACGGACCCAATCAGCCCCAGCATTTT.